The 13 T cell receptor beta chains below were found in one sample sequenced in a study of regulatory T cells in long-lasting Graves disease. Time point indicated: newly diagnosed GD, antithyroid drugs for less than 3 months. From RNA extracted from PBMCs, the TCR library was made. To make TCR beta libraries, researchers used iRepertoire HTBI primers and Arm-PCR of CDR3 regions. Each CDR3 protein gets one entry after TCRdb re-called the multiplex PCR reads with MiXCR. The sample has 200,000 to 250,000 distinct CDR3 sequences, 20% to 25% seen once. The material was peripheral blood mononuclear cells (PBMCs), obtained at new diagnosis, from a patient treated with antithyroid drugs. These receptor sequences come from a female donor with Graves disease.

This clonotype was detected ten times or more. Germline and junction disagree at one end, which may indicate a read error. The chain carries TRBV10-2 and TRBJ1-2; TRBD1 matches 8 bases. CDR1 is WSHSY and CDR2 is SAAADI in the germline V gene. CDR3 length: 13 residues. The CDR3 region has the DNA TGTGCCAGCAGCAGGGGGCAATACTATGGCTACACCTTC. Translating gives CASSRGQYYGYTF.

This clonotype was recorded at least ten times. The rearrangement joins TRBV28 to TRBJ1-1; D possibly corresponds to TRBD1 (5 bases). V lost 5 bases to trimming and J lost 2 bases, with 15 bases between them. This CDR3 spans 15 amino acids. Germline V lookup: CDR1 MDHEN, CDR2 SYDVKM. The CDR3 region is CASSPRGGFNTEAFF. CDR3 sequence (DNA): TGTGCCAGCAGTCCCCGGGGGGGGTTCAACACTGAAGCTTTCTTT.

This clonotype was seen repeatedly, ten times or more. The chain carries TRBV5-8 and TRBJ2-7; a weak D match, TRBD2 (6 bases). This CDR3 comprises 16 residues. The V gene's germline CDR1 is SGHTS and CDR2 YDEGEE. Trimming removed 7 bases from V and 5 bases from J, with 25 bases in between. Written as DNA, the CDR3 is TGTGCCAGCGGACTTCCCTTCATGGCGGGGTTAAACGAGCAGTACTTC. Translating gives CASGLPFMAGLNEQYF.

In the case of this clonotype: A much larger clone differs by one base, so this may be a read error. The conserved closing phenylalanine or tryptophan is absent in this CDR3, likely reflecting a read error. V usage is TRBV5-5 and J usage is TRBJ2-5; D may be TRBD1 (6 bases). The CDR3 is 14 amino acids. The germline V and J ends were trimmed by 3 bases and 4 bases, with 13 bases remaining between them. Germline lookup yields CDR1 SGHKS and CDR2 YYEKEE (reference sequence). The CDR3: CASSSQTGSETQYV. The CDR3 region has the DNA TGTGCCAGCAGCTCACAGACAGGATCAGAGACCCAGTACGTC.

This clonotype appeared many times. The chain employs TRBV5-1 and TRBJ2-3, with D hard to call. Germline CDR1 reads SGHRS; CDR2 reads YFSETQ. This CDR3 has 15 amino acids. The V gene lost 7 bases and the J gene lost 1 base, with 16 bases spanning the gap. The CDR3 sequence: CASGTRPARTDTQYF. CDR3 in DNA: TGCGCCAGCGGCACCCGTCCAGCCCGCACAGATACGCAGTATTTT.

Many counts were recorded for this clonotype. This chain joins TRBV11-2 and TRBJ2-3; D uncertain. The CDR3 is made up of 14 amino acids. V was shortened by 7 bases and J by 1 base, with 12 bases between the two germline ends. Germline CDR1 SGHAT, CDR2 FQNNGV. The CDR3 DNA reads TGTGCCAGCACCCCTTCCTGGGGCACAGATACGCAGTATTTT. This translates into CASTPSWGTDTQYF.

This clonotype was seen at least ten times. The rearrangement joins TRBV7-2 to TRBJ2-7, with 15 bases lining up with TRBD2. The ends lost 0 bases at V and 12 bases at J; junction bases unmatched: 6. The CDR3 extends over 15 amino acids. The germline V gene has CDR1 SGHTA and CDR2 FQGNSA. In DNA form, the CDR3 reads TGTGCCAGCAGCTTAGCGTGGACTAGCGGGGGGGAATCGTACTTC. Translating gives CASSLAWTSGGESYF.

The chain joins TRBV20-1 to TRBJ2-7; 8 nucleotides line up with TRBD2. The CDR3 totals 14 residues. Germline assignment: CDR1 DFQATT and CDR2 SNEGSKA (reference sequence). The V gene end was trimmed by 7 bases and the J gene end by 2 bases; junction bases not matched to a gene: 10. The chain's CDR3 is CSVKGRGVAYEQYF. The DNA for the CDR3 is TGCAGTGTCAAGGGGCGGGGGGTGGCCTACGAGCAGTACTTC.

The sample holds a few counts of this clonotype. This sequence may be a read error, since a much larger clone differs from it by one base. This CDR3 fails to terminate in the conserved phenylalanine or tryptophan, so it likely reflects a read error. The chain's CDR3 is CASSYVAVRQETQYL. CDR3 nucleotides: TGTGCCAGCAGTTACGTGGCGGTGAGGCAAGAGACCCAGTACCTC. The chain has TRBV6-5 and TRBJ2-5; D is unclear. The CDR3 consists of 15 residues. Germline V gives CDR1 MNHEY, CDR2 SVGAGI. Trimming shortened V by 2 bases and J by 2 bases, and 12 bases separated the two germline ends.

To note about this clonotype: Given a far larger clone just one base away, this is likely a sequencing read error. V and J are TRBV11-2 and TRBJ2-3; no firm D call. CDR1 is SGHAT, CDR2 FQNNGV, per germline. The CDR3 contains 12 residues. CDR3 coding DNA: TGTGCCAGCAGCCCCGCGGCAGATGCGCAGTATTTT. This translates into CASSPAADAQYF.

This clonotype was seen a handful of times. The CDR3 coding sequence is TGTGCCAGCGCTGGCCCCCTGGGGACGGGGCGCTACAATGAGCAGTTCTTC. It specifies CASAGPLGTGRYNEQFF. This rearrangement joins TRBV25-1 to TRBJ2-1, with D perhaps being TRBD1 or TRBD2 (5 bases each). The V and J ends lost 8 bases and 3 bases respectively, with 23 bases between them. Germline loops: CDR1 MGHDK, CDR2 SYGVNS. The CDR3 has 17 residues.

The table lists this clonotype with many counts. This rearrangement joins TRBV4-1 to TRBJ2-1; D uncertain. The germline V gene encodes CDR1 MGHRA and CDR2 YSYEKL. The CDR3 runs 18 residues. The V end was cut by 0 bases, the J end by 0 bases, with 15 bases between. This CDR3 reads CASSQDADRLSSYNEQFF. The CDR3, as DNA: TGCGCCAGCAGCCAAGATGCGGACCGTCTCAGCTCCTACAATGAGCAGTTCTTC.

This clonotype was seen a single time. Given a far larger clone just one base away, this is likely a sequencing read error. This rearrangement joins TRBV27 to TRBJ2-1; unclear D gene. V was clipped by 3 bases and J by 10 bases, with 16 bases between them. Per germline, CDR1 MNHEY and CDR2 SMNVEV (reference sequence). This CDR3 is 14 amino acids long. The CDR3 coding sequence is TGTGCCAGCAGTTTGGTCAGTAGCTCCTACGAGCAGTTCTTC. Its translation: CASSLVSSSYEQFF.